The clone carrying this T cell receptor (beta chain) has just a few counts. The antigen remains unidentified. This sample was taken from a study of T cells in Graves' hyperthyroidism and ophthalmopathy. As for the study in general: Peripheral blood sampling occurred at initial diagnosis, before any treatment.

General study results and limits: The model forecast ophthalmopathy, anticipating it by a median around 6.5 months before onset.

Patients were excluded for uncontrolled infection, other autoimmune disease, pregnancy or lactation. Amplification of TCR beta CDR3 regions used RNA as the template. TCR CDR3 underwent first-round RT-PCR with the HTBI primer set. Each CDR3 protein is one row after TCRdb ran MiXCR on the multiplex PCR reads. The sample contains 410,000 or so distinct CDR3 sequences, 14% to 15% of which appear only once. V gave up 5 bases and J gave up 2 bases; unmatched junction bases: 5. The CDR3 consists of 15 residues. The rearrangement links TRBV12-3 or TRBV12-4 to TRBJ2-7, with 11 bases identical to TRBD2. Sequencing input: blood. This clonotype was sampled from a man aged 18 to 30 with Graves' ophthalmopathy. CDR3 in amino acids: CASSAPGLAAYEQYF. The CDR3 DNA sequence: TGTGCCAGCAGTGCGCCGGGACTAGCGGCCTACGAGCAGTACTTC.